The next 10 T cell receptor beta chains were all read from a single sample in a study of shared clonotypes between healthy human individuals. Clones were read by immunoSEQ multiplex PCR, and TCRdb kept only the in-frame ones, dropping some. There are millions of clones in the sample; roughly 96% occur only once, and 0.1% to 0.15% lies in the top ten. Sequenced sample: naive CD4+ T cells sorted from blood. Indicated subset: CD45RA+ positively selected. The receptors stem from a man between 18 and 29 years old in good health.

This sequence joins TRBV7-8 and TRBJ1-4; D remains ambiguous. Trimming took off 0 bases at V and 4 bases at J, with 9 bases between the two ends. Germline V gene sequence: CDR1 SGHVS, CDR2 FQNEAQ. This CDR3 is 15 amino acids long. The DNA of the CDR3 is TGTGCCAGCAGCTTAGCGCTTGGACGTAATGAAAAACTGTTTTTT. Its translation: CASSLALGRNEKLFF.

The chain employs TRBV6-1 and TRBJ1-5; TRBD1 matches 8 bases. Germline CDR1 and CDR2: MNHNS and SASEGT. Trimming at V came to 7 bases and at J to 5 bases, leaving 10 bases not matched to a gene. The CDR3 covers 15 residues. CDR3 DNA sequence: TGTGCCAGCAAACATCCCGGACAGGGTTATCAGCCCCAGCATTTT. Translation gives CASKHPGQGYQPQHF.

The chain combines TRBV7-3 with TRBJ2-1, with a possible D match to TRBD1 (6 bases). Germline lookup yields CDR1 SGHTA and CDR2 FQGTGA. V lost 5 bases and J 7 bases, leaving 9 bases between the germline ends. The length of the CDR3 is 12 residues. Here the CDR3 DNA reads TGTGCCAGCAGCCAGGACAGTAATGAGCAGTTCTTC. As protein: CASSQDSNEQFF.

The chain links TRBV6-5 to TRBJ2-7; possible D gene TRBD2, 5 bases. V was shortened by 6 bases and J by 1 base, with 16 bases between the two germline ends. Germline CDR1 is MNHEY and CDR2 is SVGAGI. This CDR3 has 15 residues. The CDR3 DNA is TGTGCCAGCAGCCTACGAGGGCCCATGTCCTACGAGCAGTACTTC. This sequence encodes CASSLRGPMSYEQYF.

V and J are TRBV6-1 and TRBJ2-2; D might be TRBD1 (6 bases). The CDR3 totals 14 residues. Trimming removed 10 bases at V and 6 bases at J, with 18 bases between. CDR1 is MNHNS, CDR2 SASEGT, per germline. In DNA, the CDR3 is TGTGCCACCTGGGACCCCAGGGGACCCGGGGAGCTGTTTTTT. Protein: CATWDPRGPGELFF.

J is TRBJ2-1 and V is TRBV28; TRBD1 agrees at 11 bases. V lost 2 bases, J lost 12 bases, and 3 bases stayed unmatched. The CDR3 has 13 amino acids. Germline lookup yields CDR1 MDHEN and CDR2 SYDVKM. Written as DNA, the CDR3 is TGTGCCAGCAGTTTAGGCGGGACAGGGGGGCAGTTCTTC. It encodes CASSLGGTGGQFF.

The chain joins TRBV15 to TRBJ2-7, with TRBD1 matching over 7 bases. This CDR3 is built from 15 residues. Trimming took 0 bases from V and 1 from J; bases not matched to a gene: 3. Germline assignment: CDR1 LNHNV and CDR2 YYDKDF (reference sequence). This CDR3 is CATSRDPTGSYEQYF. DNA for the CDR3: TGTGCCACCAGCAGAGACCCGACAGGGTCCTACGAGCAGTACTTC. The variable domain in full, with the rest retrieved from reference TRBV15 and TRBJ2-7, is DAMVIQNPRYQVTQFGKPVTLSCSQTLNHNVMYWYQQKSSQAPKLLFHYYDKDFNNEADTPDNFQSRRPNTSFCFLDIRSPGLGDTAMYLCATSRDPTGSYEQYFGPGTRLTVT.

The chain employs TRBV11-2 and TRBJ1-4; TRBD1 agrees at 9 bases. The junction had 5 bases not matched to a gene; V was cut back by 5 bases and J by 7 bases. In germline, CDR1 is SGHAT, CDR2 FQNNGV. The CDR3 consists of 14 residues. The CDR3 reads CASSRGTGREKLFF. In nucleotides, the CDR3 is TGTGCCAGCAGCCGGGGGACAGGGCGTGAAAAACTGTTTTTT. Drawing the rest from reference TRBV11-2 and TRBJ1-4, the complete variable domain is EAGVAQSPRYKIIEKRQSVAFWCNPISGHATLYWYQQILGQGPKLLIQFQNNGVVDDSQLPKDRFSAERLKGVDSTLKIQPAKLEDSAVYLCASSRGTGREKLFFGSGTQLSVL.

The CDR3 region has the DNA TGCGCCAGCAGCCAAGTTCTCTCAGCGGGGGCTATCTACGAGCAGTACTTC. Translation gives CASSQVLSAGAIYEQYF. This chain links TRBV4-1 with TRBJ2-7; 8 nucleotides line up with TRBD2. The V gene's germline CDR1 is MGHRA and CDR2 YSYEKL. V trimming: 1 base; J trimming: 3 bases; junction bases outside the gene matches: 11. This CDR3 spans 17 amino acids.

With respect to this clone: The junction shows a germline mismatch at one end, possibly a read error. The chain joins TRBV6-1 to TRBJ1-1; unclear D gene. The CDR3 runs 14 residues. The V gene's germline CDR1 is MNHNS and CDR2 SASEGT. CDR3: CASSEPSWVRPLGF. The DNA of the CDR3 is TGTGCCAGCAGTGAACCAAGTTGGGTCCGCCCGCTTGGGTTT.